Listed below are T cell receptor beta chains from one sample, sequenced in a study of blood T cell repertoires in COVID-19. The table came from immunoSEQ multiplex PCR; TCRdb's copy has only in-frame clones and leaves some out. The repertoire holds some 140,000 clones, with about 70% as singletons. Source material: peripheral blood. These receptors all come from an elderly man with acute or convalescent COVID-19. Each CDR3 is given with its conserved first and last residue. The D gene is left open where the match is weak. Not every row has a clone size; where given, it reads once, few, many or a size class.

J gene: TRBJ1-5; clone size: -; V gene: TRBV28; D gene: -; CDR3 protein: CASSLTPQNSNQPQHF; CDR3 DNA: TGTGCCAGCAGTTTAACCCCACAGAATAGCAATCAGCCCCAGCATTTT
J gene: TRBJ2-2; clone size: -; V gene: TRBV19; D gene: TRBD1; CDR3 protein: CASSPPTGVNTGELFF; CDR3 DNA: TGTGCCAGTAGTCCTCCGACAGGGGTGAACACCGGGGAGCTGTTTTTT
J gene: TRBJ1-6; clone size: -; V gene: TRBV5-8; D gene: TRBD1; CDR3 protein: CASSLDRVYSPLHF; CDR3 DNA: TGTGCCAGCAGCCTAGACAGGGTATACTCACCCCTCCACTTT
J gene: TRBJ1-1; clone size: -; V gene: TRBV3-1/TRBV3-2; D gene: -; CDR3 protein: CASSQVLRGSEAFF; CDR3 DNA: TGTGCCAGCAGCCAAGTACTCAGGGGCTCTGAAGCTTTCTTT
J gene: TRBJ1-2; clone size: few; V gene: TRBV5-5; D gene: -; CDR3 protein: CASSLSGGRSYGYTF; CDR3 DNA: TGTGCCAGCAGCTTGTCGGGGGGACGGAGCTATGGCTACACCTTC
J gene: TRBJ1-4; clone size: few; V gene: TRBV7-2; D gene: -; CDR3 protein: CASSLLYGGNEKLFF; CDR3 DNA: TGTGCCAGCAGCTTATTATACGGGGGGAATGAAAAACTGTTTTTT
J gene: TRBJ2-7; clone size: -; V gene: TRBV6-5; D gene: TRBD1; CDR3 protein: CASSYAGTGAYEQYF; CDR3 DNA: TGTGCCAGCAGTTACGCCGGGACAGGAGCCTACGAGCAGTACTTC
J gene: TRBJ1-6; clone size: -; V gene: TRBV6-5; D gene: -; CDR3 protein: CASRTVTNSPLHF; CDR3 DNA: TGTGCCAGCAGGACAGTTACTAATTCACCCCTCCACTTT
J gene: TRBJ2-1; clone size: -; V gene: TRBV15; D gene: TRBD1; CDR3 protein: CATSRGGTGQNEQFF; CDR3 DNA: TGTGCCACCAGCAGAGGAGGGACAGGGCAAAACGAGCAGTTCTTC
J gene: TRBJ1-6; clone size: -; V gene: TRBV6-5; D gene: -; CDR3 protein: CASSYSLDSPLHF; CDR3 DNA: TGTGCCAGCAGTTACTCTTTAGATTCACCCCTCCACTTT
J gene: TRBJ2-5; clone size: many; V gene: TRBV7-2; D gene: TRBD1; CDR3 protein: CASNRGEETQYF; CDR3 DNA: TGTGCCAGTAACAGGGGCGAAGAGACCCAGTACTTC
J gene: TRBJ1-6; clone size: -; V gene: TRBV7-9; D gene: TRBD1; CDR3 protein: CASSPGDSNSPLHF; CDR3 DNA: TGTGCCAGCAGCCCTGGGGACAGTAATTCACCCCTCCACTTT
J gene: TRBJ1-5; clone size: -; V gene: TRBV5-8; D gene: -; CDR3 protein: CASSFTQNQPQHF; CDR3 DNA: TGTGCCAGCAGCTTCACACAGAATCAGCCCCAGCATTTT
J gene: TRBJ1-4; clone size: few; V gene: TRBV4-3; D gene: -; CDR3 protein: CASSHPPQSTNEKLFF; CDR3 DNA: TGCGCCAGCAGCCATCCCCCGCAGTCAACTAATGAAAAACTGTTTTTT
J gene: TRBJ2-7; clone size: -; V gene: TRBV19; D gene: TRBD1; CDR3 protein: CASRRTGLGDYEQYF; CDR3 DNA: TGTGCCAGTAGGAGGACAGGTCTTGGAGACTACGAGCAGTACTTC
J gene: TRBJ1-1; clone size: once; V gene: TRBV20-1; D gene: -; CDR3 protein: CSARVNTEAFF; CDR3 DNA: TGCAGTGCCAGGGTAAACACTGAAGCTTTCTTT
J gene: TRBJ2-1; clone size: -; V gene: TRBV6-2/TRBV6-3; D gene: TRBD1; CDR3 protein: CASSHLSAGGREQFF; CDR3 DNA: TGTGCCAGCAGTCACCTCTCTGCAGGGGGCAGAGAGCAGTTCTTC
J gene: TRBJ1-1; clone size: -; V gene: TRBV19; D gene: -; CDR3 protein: CASRNRATEAFF; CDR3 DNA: TGTGCCAGTAGAAACAGGGCCACTGAAGCTTTCTTT
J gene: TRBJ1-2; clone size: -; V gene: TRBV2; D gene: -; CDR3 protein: CASSSSARGYGYTF; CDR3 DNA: -
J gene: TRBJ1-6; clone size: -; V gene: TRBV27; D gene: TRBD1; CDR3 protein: CASSTFDRGYNSPLHF; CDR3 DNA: TGTGCCAGCAGTACCTTTGACAGGGGCTATAATTCACCCCTCCACTTT
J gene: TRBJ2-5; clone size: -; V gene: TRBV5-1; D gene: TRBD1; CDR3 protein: CASSLTGTGRQETQYF; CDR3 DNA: TGCGCCAGCAGCTTAACCGGGACAGGGAGGCAAGAGACCCAGTACTTC
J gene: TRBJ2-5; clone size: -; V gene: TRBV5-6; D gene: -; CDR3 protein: CASSLTGSGETQYF; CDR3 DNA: TGTGCCAGCAGCTTGACGGGTTCGGGGGAGACCCAGTACTTC
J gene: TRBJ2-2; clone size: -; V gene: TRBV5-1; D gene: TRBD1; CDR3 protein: CASSAGTGFNGELFF; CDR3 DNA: TGCGCCAGCAGCGCGGGGACAGGGTTTAACGGGGAGCTGTTTTTT
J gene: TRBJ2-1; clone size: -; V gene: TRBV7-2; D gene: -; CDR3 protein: CASSVSGTSSSYNEQFF; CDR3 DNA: TGTGCCAGCAGCGTCTCCGGGACATCGAGCTCCTACAATGAGCAGTTCTTC
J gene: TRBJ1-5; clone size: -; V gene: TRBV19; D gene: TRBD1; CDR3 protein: CASSIVRTGGQQPQHF; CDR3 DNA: TGTGCCAGTAGTATAGTGAGGACAGGGGGACAGCAGCCCCAGCATTTT
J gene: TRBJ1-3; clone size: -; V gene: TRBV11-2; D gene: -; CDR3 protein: CASSRSGNGNTIYF; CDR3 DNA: TGTGCCAGCAGCCGTTCAGGGAATGGAAACACCATATATTTT
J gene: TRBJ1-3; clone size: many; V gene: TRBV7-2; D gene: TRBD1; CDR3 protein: CASSLGGQGLSGNTIYF; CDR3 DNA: TGTGCCAGCAGCTTAGGGGGACAGGGTCTATCTGGAAACACCATATATTTT
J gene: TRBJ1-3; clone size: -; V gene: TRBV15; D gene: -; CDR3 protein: CATSRAGGSPHSGNTIYF; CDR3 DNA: TGTGCCACCAGCAGAGCCGGGGGGTCTCCGCACTCTGGAAACACCATATATTTT
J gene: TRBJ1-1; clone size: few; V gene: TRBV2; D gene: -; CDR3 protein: CASSETTGNTEAFF; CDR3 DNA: TGTGCCAGCAGTGAAACGACGGGGAACACTGAAGCTTTCTTT
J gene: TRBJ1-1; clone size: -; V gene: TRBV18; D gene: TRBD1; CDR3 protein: CASSHRGQPNTEAFF; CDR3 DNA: TGTGCCAGCTCACATCGGGGACAGCCGAACACTGAAGCTTTCTTT
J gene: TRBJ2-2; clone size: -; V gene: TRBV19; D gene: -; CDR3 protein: CASSILGVTGELFF; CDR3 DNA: TGTGCCAGTAGTATATTAGGGGTCACCGGGGAGCTGTTTTTT
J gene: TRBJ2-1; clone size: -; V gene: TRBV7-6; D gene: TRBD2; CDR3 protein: CASSLAGGVVNEQFF; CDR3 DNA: TGTGCCAGCAGCTTAGCGGGAGGGGTTGTCAATGAGCAGTTCTTC
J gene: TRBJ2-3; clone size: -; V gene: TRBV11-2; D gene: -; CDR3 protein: CASSLNRGADTQYF; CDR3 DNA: TGTGCCAGCAGCTTAAATAGGGGCGCAGATACGCAGTATTTT